These 25 T cell receptor beta chains came from one sample sequenced in a study of T-cell memory formation after mild COVID-19. TCRdb reprocessed the 5' RACE reads with MiXCR, giving one entry per CDR3 protein. This table holds just over 350,000 distinct CDR3 sequences, over 13% found once. Material: PBMCs or a T cell subset sorted from them (not recorded which). These TCRs come from a man between 18 and 29 years old who had mild COVID-19 (a few samples of this study predate the infection). Cell type and time point are not known.

This clonotype was counted a few times. The V gene is TRBV4-1, the J gene TRBJ2-7, with D possibly being TRBD1 or TRBD2 (6 bases each). The CDR3 has 14 amino acids. The germline V gene has CDR1 MGHRA and CDR2 YSYEKL. V lost 1 base, J lost 6 bases, and 13 bases lay in between. The CDR3 here is CASSQVGGKGEQYV. The CDR3 DNA reads TGCGCCAGCAGCCAAGTAGGGGGGAAGGGCGAGCAGTACGTC.

The chain carries TRBV20-1 and TRBJ2-3; tentatively, D is TRBD1 (5 bases). Germline V gives CDR1 DFQATT, CDR2 SNEGSKA (reference sequence). V lost 6 bases and J 2 bases, leaving 9 bases between the germline ends. The CDR3 length is 12 residues. CDR3 residues: CSAKGDTDTQYF. As DNA, the CDR3 is TGCAGTGCAAAAGGGGACACAGATACGCAGTATTTT.

The V and J genes are TRBV6-2 or TRBV6-3 and TRBJ2-5; the D is unclear. Trimming left V 10 bases short and J 2 bases short, with 26 bases between. The V gene's germline CDR1 is MNHEY and CDR2 SVGEGT. The CDR3 runs to 17 residues. In DNA, the CDR3 is TGTGCCACCTCGACTTGGTCCCGGACCCACTCGCAAGAGACCCAGTACTTC. This codes for CATSTWSRTHSQETQYF.

This clonotype was detected a few times. This sequence joins TRBV28 and TRBJ2-3, with a possible D match to TRBD2 (6 bases). Germline CDR1 MDHEN, CDR2 SYDVKM. This CDR3 spans 14 amino acids. V lost 3 bases, J lost 7 bases, and 14 bases lay in between. The CDR3 loop reads CASSLGGSKNTQYF. For the CDR3, the DNA is TGTGCCAGCAGTTTGGGGGGTAGCAAAAATACGCAGTATTTT.

This clonotype was observed a few times. The V call is TRBV5-6, the J call TRBJ2-7; maybe TRBD1 (6 bases). There are 13 residues in the CDR3. Germline V gene data show CDR1 as SGHDT and CDR2 as YYEEEE. V dropped 7 bases and J dropped 2 bases, with 13 bases sitting between them. In nucleotides, the CDR3 is TGTGCCAGCCGCCAGACAGGAGCCTACGAGCAGTACGTC. Its translation: CASRQTGAYEQYV.

This chain links TRBV9 with TRBJ2-5, with TRBD2 identical over 8 bases. The ends lost 0 bases at V and 5 bases at J; junction bases unmatched: 12. The CDR3 totals 17 residues. Germline V gene lookup returns CDR1 SGDLS and CDR2 YYNGEE. CDR3 region: CASSVDPGSGDRETQYF. The CDR3 region has the DNA TGTGCCAGCAGCGTAGATCCGGGTAGCGGGGATCGGGAGACCCAGTACTTC.

This chain links TRBV3-1 with TRBJ2-1; D may be TRBD2 (6 bases). The germline V gene encodes CDR1 LGHDT and CDR2 YNNKEL (reference sequence). The CDR3 has 17 residues. V lost 2 bases, J lost 3 bases, and 17 bases lay in between. CDR3 nucleotides: TGTGCCAGCAGCCAAAGGGATGGGGCGGGGAGCTACAATGAGCAGTTCTTC. Its protein product is CASSQRDGAGSYNEQFF.

The chain joins TRBV30 to TRBJ1-1, with D possibly being TRBD1 (5 bases). In germline, CDR1 is GTSNPN, CDR2 SVGIG (reference sequence). Trimming removed 2 bases from V and 7 bases from J, with 17 bases in between. The CDR3 runs to 14 residues. CDR3 nucleotide sequence: TGTGCCTGGAGTCCCTCCGGGACGGTACTTGAAGCTTTCTTT. It codes for CAWSPSGTVLEAFF.

This chain connects TRBV5-8 to TRBJ2-5, with 7 bases that match TRBD1. V was pared by 7 bases and J by 6 bases, with 12 bases of the junction left unmatched. Germline V gives CDR1 SGHTS, CDR2 YDEGEE. The CDR3 length is 14 residues. CDR3 region: CASGEKGGGKTQYF. DNA of the CDR3: TGTGCCAGCGGCGAAAAAGGGGGCGGAAAGACCCAGTACTTC. Filled out from reference TRBV5-8 and TRBJ2-5, the complete variable domain reads EAGVTQSPTHLIKTRGQQATLRCSPISGHTSVYWYQQALGLGLQFLLWYDEGEERNRGNFPPRFSGRQFPNYSSELNVNALELEDSALYLCASGEKGGGKTQYFGPGTRLLVL.

The chain links TRBV24-1 to TRBJ2-3; D is possibly TRBD1 (6 bases). Germline V gene sequence: CDR1 KGHDR, CDR2 SFDVKD. The CDR3 spans 18 residues. V lost 0 bases to trimming and J lost 6 bases, with 21 bases between them. CDR3 bases: TGTGCCACCAGTGATTTGTCCCAGGGGTGGCCCCAAAAGGATACGCAGTATTTT. This sequence encodes CATSDLSQGWPQKDTQYF.

There are a few counts of this clonotype. This rearrangement joins TRBV6-5 to TRBJ1-1; 7 bases line up with TRBD1. CDR1 MNHEY and CDR2 SVGAGI come from the germline V gene. The CDR3 is made up of 15 amino acids. V lost 3 bases, J lost 1 base, and 5 bases stayed unmatched. The CDR3, as DNA: TGTGCCAGCAGTTATTGGGCAGGGGGGAACACTGAAGCTTTCTTT. Translated: CASSYWAGGNTEAFF.

The chain recombines TRBV4-1 with TRBJ1-1, with TRBD1 matching 7 bases. The junction had 6 bases not matched to a gene; V was cut back by 5 bases and J by 3 bases. The germline CDR1 and CDR2 sequences are MGHRA and YSYEKL. CDR3 length equals 14 residues. CDR3 protein: CASSSTGEDTEAFF. CDR3 bases: TGCGCCAGCAGCTCAACAGGGGAGGACACTGAAGCTTTCTTT.

This chain links TRBV9 with TRBJ2-5; 8 nucleotides agree with TRBD2. V shed 0 bases and J 1 base; nucleotides not matched to a gene: 5. The CDR3 extends over 16 amino acids. Germline values: CDR1 SGDLS, CDR2 YYNGEE. The CDR3 bases are TGTGCCAGCAGCGTAGCGCTAGCGGGTAGCCAAGAGACCCAGTACTTC. It codes for CASSVALAGSQETQYF.

In its sample, this clonotype was seen once. CDR3 nucleotide sequence: TGTGCCAGCAGAGTGATGTGTTATGGCTACACCTTC. It codes for CASRVMCYGYTF. V gene TRBV7-9 combines with J gene TRBJ1-2; no definite D call. The CDR3 extends over 12 amino acids. Germline CDR1 SEHNR, CDR2 FQNEAQ (reference sequence). The ends were cut back, 6 bases at V and 5 bases at J, with 10 bases in the middle.

The chain's CDR3 is CASSGQGIDNQPQHF. CDR3 nucleotides: TGTGCCAGCAGCGGGCAGGGGATAGACAATCAGCCCCAGCATTTT. The gene calls are TRBV28 and TRBJ1-5, with TRBD1 as a possible D gene (6 bases). Trimming left V 6 bases short and J 3 bases short, with 15 bases between. CDR1 is MDHEN and CDR2 is SYDVKM in the germline V gene. This CDR3 is 15 amino acids long.

A single count supports this clonotype. V and J are TRBV7-2 and TRBJ2-6; D perhaps matches TRBD1 (5 bases). CDR1 and CDR2 (germline): SGHTA, FQGNSA. V shed 3 bases and J shed 0 bases, with 12 bases lying between them. The CDR3 has 17 amino acids. The CDR3 protein is CASSFYQGASGANVLTF. The CDR3 DNA reads TGTGCCAGCAGCTTTTATCAGGGTGCCTCTGGGGCCAACGTCCTGACTTTC.

This clonotype was counted a few times. The chain uses TRBV5-1 and TRBJ2-7; 8 bases fit TRBD1. J lost 3 bases, V lost 3 bases, and 17 bases had no gene match. This CDR3 region has 18 residues. Germline V gene sequence: CDR1 SGHRS, CDR2 YFSETQ. In DNA, the CDR3 is TGCGCCAGCAGCTCCCATACCGTCGAGACAGGGGCCGGCTACGAGCAGTACTTC. Protein sequence: CASSSHTVETGAGYEQYF. The full variable domain, its missing parts supplied by reference TRBV5-1 and TRBJ2-7, is KAGVTQTPRYLIKTRGQQVTLSCSPISGHRSVSWYQQTPGQGLQFLFEYFSETQRNKGNFPGRFSGRQFSNSRSEMNVSTLELGDSALYLCASSSHTVETGAGYEQYFGPGTRLTVT.

This clonotype was detected a few times. V gene TRBV5-1 combines with J gene TRBJ2-1, with D tentatively TRBD1 (5 bases). Germline V CDR1 and CDR2: SGHRS, YFSETQ. Trimming took 1 base from V and 8 from J, leaving 10 bases between them. The CDR3 consists of 13 residues. CDR3 nucleotide sequence: TGCGCCAGCAGCTTGCAGGGAAGCTATGAGCAGTTCTTC. Amino acids: CASSLQGSYEQFF.

J is TRBJ1-2 and V is TRBV6-5; 9 nucleotides match TRBD1. Per the germline V gene, CDR1 is MNHEY and CDR2 is SVGAGI. The CDR3 is made up of 16 amino acids. The V gene end was trimmed by 2 bases and the J gene end by 8 bases; junction bases not matched to a gene: 12. CDR3 in amino acids: CASSYLGQGIREGYTF. In nucleotides, the CDR3 is TGTGCCAGCAGTTACCTCGGACAGGGGATAAGAGAGGGCTACACCTTC.

This chain connects TRBV27 to TRBJ2-5, with 7 bases lining up with TRBD2. CDR1 MNHEY and CDR2 SMNVEV come from the germline V gene (reference sequence). The CDR3 has 15 amino acids. The V and J ends lost 3 bases and 2 bases, in that order; junction bases with no gene match: 6. CDR3 sequence (DNA): TGTGCCAGCAGTTTGGGCGGGGGAGTACAAGAGACCCAGTACTTC. Its protein is CASSLGGGVQETQYF.

Only a few counts were recorded for this clonotype. The rearrangement links TRBV6-5 to TRBJ2-5; the D is unclear. The CDR3 contains 15 residues. V was trimmed by 0 bases and J by 6 bases, leaving 14 bases between them. CDR1 MNHEY and CDR2 SVGAGI come from the germline V gene. CDR3 bases: TGTGCCAGCAGTTACTCGATCGGGTCGTTGAAGACCCAGTACTTC. It encodes CASSYSIGSLKTQYF.

The chain carries TRBV28 and TRBJ1-2; D gene unclear. With 10 bases removed from V and 4 bases from J, the gap between germline ends came to 19 bases. Germline CDR1 is MDHEN and CDR2 is SYDVKM. The CDR3 runs to 14 residues. CDR3 amino acids: CATDPVGRFYGYTF. The CDR3 DNA sequence: TGTGCCACGGACCCCGTCGGGAGGTTCTATGGCTACACCTTC.

This sequence joins TRBV7-2 and TRBJ2-3, with 8 bases that match TRBD2. The CDR3 runs to 15 residues. CDR1 and CDR2 from the germline V gene are SGHTA and FQGNSA. J lost 14 bases, V lost 1 base, and 14 bases had no gene match. The CDR3 protein is CASSLDLLAGFLGYF. The DNA for the CDR3 is TGTGCCAGCAGCTTAGACCTCCTAGCGGGTTTCCTCGGGTATTTT.

This clonotype was counted only a few times. This rearrangement joins TRBV6-5 to TRBJ2-7, with a tentative D call TRBD2 (6 bases). Trimming cost V 0 bases and J 2 bases, with 11 bases left between them. Per germline, CDR1 MNHEY and CDR2 SVGAGI. The CDR3 runs 15 residues. CDR3: CASSYSDGRTYEQYF. The CDR3 region has the DNA TGTGCCAGCAGTTACTCGGATGGGAGGACCTACGAGCAGTACTTC.

In this sample, this clonotype turned up a few times. V gene TRBV4-3 combines with J gene TRBJ1-6; D not certain. Trimming left V 0 bases short and J 9 bases short, with 9 bases between. CDR1 LGHNA and CDR2 YSLEER come from the germline V gene. The CDR3 loop spans 14 amino acids. Written as DNA, the CDR3 is TGCGCCAGCAGCCAAGATCGGCGTGGTTCACCCCTCCACTTT. Protein sequence: CASSQDRRGSPLHF.